Listed below are T cell receptor beta chains from one sample, sequenced in a study of radiotherapy plus CTLA-4 blockade in lung cancer. The assay was immunoSEQ multiplex PCR, and TCRdb's table has in-frame clones only and misses some. This sample has approximately 83,000 clones, with about four fifths found just once. Specimen: peripheral blood, collected from a patient treated with radiotherapy plus ipilimumab. The receptors were gathered from a human donor with non-small cell lung cancer who had a partial response to radiotherapy plus ipilimumab. Some clones in this sample may be carry-over from other donors' samples. CDR3s include the opening cysteine and the closing phenylalanine or tryptophan. A D gene is named only where the DNA matches it firmly. Size values are once, few and many counts, or a class for expanded clones, and some rows have none.

clone_size,d_call,v_call,cdr3_aa
few,NA,TRBV14,CASSPRSVWFGEQYF
NA,NA,TRBV5-5,CASSSRQALVLGELFF
NA,TRBD1,TRBV7-8,CASRYGTDANTEAFF
NA,NA,TRBV6-4,CASSGRVEDTQYF
once,TRBD2,TRBV7-2,CASSLEASGLTDTQYF
once,TRBD1,TRBV27,CASSFSTRTGFNSPLHF
NA,TRBD2,TRBV19,CASSLSGGPDTQYF
NA,NA,TRBV4-2,CASSQDGGTNYNEQFF
NA,NA,TRBV21-1,CASPWQGDSYEQYF
NA,NA,TRBV6-6,CASRPLAGPYNEQFF
NA,TRBD1,TRBV28,CASRVAGTGIEQYF
NA,NA,TRBV7-9,CASSSMRAAGVGETQYF
NA,TRBD2,TRBV27,CASSLYPSGTSGGNEQFF
NA,NA,TRBV5-1,CASSFLNGDNEQFF
NA,NA,TRBV27,CASSSPAAPEQYF
NA,NA,TRBV18,CASSPMSSYEQYF
NA,TRBD1,TRBV11-3,CASSLDQGQGHEQFF
NA,NA,TRBV7-2,CASSLEGPTLGGKHF
NA,TRBD1,TRBV19,CASSIRTGFSGNTIYF
many,NA,TRBV9,CASSVAPGGAKNIQYF
NA,NA,TRBV18,CASSSGQNTEAFF
once,NA,TRBV19,CASKGLQGPQHF
NA,TRBD2,TRBV7-8,CASSFGLHSGGADTQYF
once,TRBD2,TRBV11-2,CASKPLSGGAGETQYF
NA,TRBD2,TRBV2,CASSGTGGLYNEQFF
NA,TRBD1,TRBV6-1,CASNRDRGNSPLHF
NA,NA,TRBV7-3,CASSFGGVTDTQYF
NA,NA,TRBV21-1,CASSDRASSYNSPLHF
NA,TRBD1,TRBV7-8,CASSLAGGFNRPQHF
NA,TRBD1,TRBV28,CASSLGDRGSGYTF
NA,NA,TRBV11-3,CASSLDPGSASGNTIYF
NA,NA,TRBV5-4,CASSRARGTDTQYF
NA,TRBD1,TRBV2,CASKGALSPLHF
NA,TRBD2,TRBV4-2,CASSQGTRKETQYF
NA,TRBD1,TRBV7-9,CASSPDRHSNQPQHF
once,NA,TRBV5-1,CASSLEPGYNYGYTF
NA,TRBD1,TRBV28,CASSDRTGTRNTEAFF
NA,NA,TRBV6-1,CASSLQANQPQHF
NA,NA,TRBV28,CASSFYSNQPQHF
NA,TRBD2,TRBV11-3,CASSQRGLAVRETQYF
few,TRBD2,TRBV11-2,CASSLVGGSPDTQYF
NA,TRBD1,TRBV19,CASSTGTGHYF
NA,TRBD2,TRBV7-9,CASSLYGGVYNEQFF
NA,NA,TRBV11-2,CASSGRGTEAFF
NA,NA,TRBV7-3,CASRPGGNMNTEAFF
NA,TRBD2,TRBV28,CASSFRTSGSTDTQYF
NA,NA,TRBV28,CASSLSGSRREQFF
once,NA,TRBV15,CATSRGTSRGRETQYF
NA,NA,TRBV2,CASSERAGNQPQHF
NA,TRBD2,TRBV7-2,CASSLGLAGEQYF
NA,NA,TRBV27,CASSLLPDRLLPATDTDTQYF
NA,TRBD1,TRBV6-6,CASRGQGWNQPQHF
NA,NA,TRBV20-1,CSGGSNQPQHF
NA,TRBD2,TRBV5-1,CASSWTSGIQETQYF